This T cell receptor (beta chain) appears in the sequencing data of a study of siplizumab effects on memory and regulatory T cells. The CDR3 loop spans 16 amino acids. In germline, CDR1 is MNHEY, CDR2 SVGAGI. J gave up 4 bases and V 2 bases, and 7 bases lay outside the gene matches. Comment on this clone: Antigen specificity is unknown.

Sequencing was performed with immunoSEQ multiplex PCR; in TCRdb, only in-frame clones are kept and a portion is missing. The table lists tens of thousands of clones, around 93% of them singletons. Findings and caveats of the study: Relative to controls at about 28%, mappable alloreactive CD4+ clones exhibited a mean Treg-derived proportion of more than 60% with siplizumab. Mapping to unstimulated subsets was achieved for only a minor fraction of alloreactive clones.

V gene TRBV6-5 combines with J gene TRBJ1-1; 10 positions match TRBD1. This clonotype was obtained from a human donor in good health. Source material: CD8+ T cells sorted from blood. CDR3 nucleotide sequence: TGTGCCAGCAGTTACCCCACGACAGGGGGCTTCACTGAAGCTTTCTTT. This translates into CASSYPTTGGFTEAFF.